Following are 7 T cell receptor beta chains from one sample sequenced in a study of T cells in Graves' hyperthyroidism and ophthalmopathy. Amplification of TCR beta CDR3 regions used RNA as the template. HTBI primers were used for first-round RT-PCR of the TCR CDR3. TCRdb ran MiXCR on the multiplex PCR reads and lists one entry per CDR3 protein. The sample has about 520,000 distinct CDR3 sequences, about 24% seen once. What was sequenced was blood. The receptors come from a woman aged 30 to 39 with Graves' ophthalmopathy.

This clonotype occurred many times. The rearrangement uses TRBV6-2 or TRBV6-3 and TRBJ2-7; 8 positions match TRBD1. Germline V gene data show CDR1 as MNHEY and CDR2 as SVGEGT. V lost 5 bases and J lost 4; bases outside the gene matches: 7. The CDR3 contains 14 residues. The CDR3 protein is CASSIGTGEYEQYF. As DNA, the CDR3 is TGTGCCAGCAGTATCGGGACAGGAGAGTACGAGCAGTACTTC.

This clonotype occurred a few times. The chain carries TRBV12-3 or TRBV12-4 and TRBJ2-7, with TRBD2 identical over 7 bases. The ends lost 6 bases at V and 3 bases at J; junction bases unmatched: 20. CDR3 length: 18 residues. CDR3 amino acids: CASSGTQDVAGVYYEQYF. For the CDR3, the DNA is TGTGCCAGCAGCGGAACCCAAGACGTGGCGGGAGTGTACTACGAGCAGTACTTC.

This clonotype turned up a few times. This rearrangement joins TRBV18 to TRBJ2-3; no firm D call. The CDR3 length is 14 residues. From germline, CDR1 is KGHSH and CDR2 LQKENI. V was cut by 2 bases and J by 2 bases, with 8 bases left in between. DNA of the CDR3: TGTGCCAGCTCACCAACCCTGATCACAGATACGCAGTATTTT. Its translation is CASSPTLITDTQYF.

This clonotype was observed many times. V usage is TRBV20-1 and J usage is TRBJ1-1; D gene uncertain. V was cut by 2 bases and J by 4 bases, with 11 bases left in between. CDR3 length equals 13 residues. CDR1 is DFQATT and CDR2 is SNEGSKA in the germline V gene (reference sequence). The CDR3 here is CSARSRRGTEAFF. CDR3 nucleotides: TGCAGTGCTAGATCCCGGCGAGGCACTGAAGCTTTCTTT.

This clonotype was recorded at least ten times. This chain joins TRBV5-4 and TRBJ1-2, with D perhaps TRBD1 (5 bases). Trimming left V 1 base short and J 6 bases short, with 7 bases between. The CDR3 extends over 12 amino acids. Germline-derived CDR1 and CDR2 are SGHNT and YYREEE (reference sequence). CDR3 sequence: CASSLWGDGYTF. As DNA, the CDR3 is TGTGCCAGCAGCTTGTGGGGGGATGGCTACACCTTC.

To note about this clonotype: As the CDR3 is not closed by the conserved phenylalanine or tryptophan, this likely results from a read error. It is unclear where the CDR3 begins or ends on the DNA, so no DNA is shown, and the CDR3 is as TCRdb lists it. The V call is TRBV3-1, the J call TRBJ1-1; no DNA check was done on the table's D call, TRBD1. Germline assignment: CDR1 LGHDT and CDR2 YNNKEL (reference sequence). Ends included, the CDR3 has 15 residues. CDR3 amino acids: CASSQVGPVNTEACV.

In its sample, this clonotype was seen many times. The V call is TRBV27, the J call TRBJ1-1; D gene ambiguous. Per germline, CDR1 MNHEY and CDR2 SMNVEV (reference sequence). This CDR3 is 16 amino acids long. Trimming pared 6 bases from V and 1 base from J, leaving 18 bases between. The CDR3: CASSLFAGGRNTEAFF. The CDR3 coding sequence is TGTGCCAGCAGCCTCTTCGCGGGCGGGAGGAACACTGAAGCTTTCTTT.